Given below is one T cell receptor beta chain in context. The protocol was immunoSEQ multiplex PCR, while the TCRdb copy is restricted to in-frame clones and leaves out a portion. The repertoire holds millions of clones, with 85% to 95% as singletons. CDR1 is SGHDT and CDR2 is YYEEEE in the germline V gene. The CDR3 spans 14 residues. V lost 2 bases and J lost 5, with 13 bases in between. The data belong to a study of shared clonotypes between healthy human individuals. This TCR came from a man aged 18 to 30 in good health. This chain uses TRBV5-6 with TRBJ1-2; tentative D call: TRBD1 (6 bases). Sequencing used naive CD4+ T cells sorted from blood. Stated subset: CD45RA+ positively selected. CDR3 sequence: CASSLQGVSYGYTF. The CDR3 DNA is TGTGCCAGCAGCTTACAGGGCGTGTCGTATGGCTACACCTTC.